The rows below give T cell receptor beta chains drawn from one sample of a study of T cell responses to AZD1222 COVID-19 vaccine. Generated by immunoSEQ multiplex PCR, the TCRdb table keeps only in-frame clones and is missing some. There are some 92,000 clones in the sample; about 91% occur only once, and around 6.9% lies in the top ten. The source was peripheral blood, collected on day 0 of AZD1222 vaccination. The receptor source for this set is an adult in good health. CDR3s include the opening cysteine and the closing phenylalanine or tryptophan. D genes are given only for firm matches. Expanded clones are given a class, and other clones once, few, many or no size at all.

DNA: TGTGCCAGCAGCCGAGGACAGGGACCGTATGGCACTGAAGCTTTCTTT; CDR3: CASSRGQGPYGTEAFF; size: -; D: TRBD1; V: TRBV3-1/TRBV3-2; J: TRBJ1-1
DNA: TGTGCCAGCAGAACCCCGGCTGGGGGAGGAGAGACCCAGTACTTC; CDR3: CASRTPAGGGETQYF; size: -; D: -; V: TRBV28; J: TRBJ2-5
DNA: TGTGCCAGTAGTGCCAGGGACGCAGGGGCACGTGAGCAGTTCTTC; CDR3: CASSARDAGAREQFF; size: -; D: -; V: TRBV19; J: TRBJ2-1
DNA: TGTGCCAGCAGCTTAGCAATGTCTACTTGGGGCAATCAGCCCCAGCATTTT; CDR3: CASSLAMSTWGNQPQHF; size: -; D: -; V: TRBV7-2; J: TRBJ1-5
DNA: TGTGCCAGCAGTTACCCGAGGGGACTAGCGGGGGTAGAATGGGAGACCCAGTACTTC; CDR3: CASSYPRGLAGVEWETQYF; size: -; D: TRBD2; V: TRBV6-2/TRBV6-3; J: TRBJ2-5
DNA: TGTGCCAGCAGTTTATATCTAGCGGGGGAAGATACGCAGTATTTT; CDR3: CASSLYLAGEDTQYF; size: -; D: TRBD2; V: TRBV28; J: TRBJ2-3
DNA: TGTGCCAGCAGCTTAGCGAGCACCGGGACAGGCTATGGCTACACCTTC; CDR3: CASSLASTGTGYGYTF; size: -; D: TRBD1; V: TRBV7-9; J: TRBJ1-2
DNA: TGTGCCAGCAGTTTACAGGGGAATCAGCCCCAGCATTTT; CDR3: CASSLQGNQPQHF; size: -; D: -; V: TRBV27; J: TRBJ1-5
DNA: TGTGCCAGCAGCTTAGGGACGGCCCTCAATCAGCCCCAGCATTTT; CDR3: CASSLGTALNQPQHF; size: -; D: -; V: TRBV7-2; J: TRBJ1-5
DNA: TGTGCCAGCAGCTTGGGTGGGAAGTCCTACAATGAGCAGTTCTTC; CDR3: CASSLGGKSYNEQFF; size: -; D: -; V: TRBV5-8; J: TRBJ2-1
DNA: TGTGCCAGCAGCAAAGGGGAGGGATTCAATCAGCCCCAGCATTTT; CDR3: CASSKGEGFNQPQHF; size: once; D: -; V: TRBV21-1; J: TRBJ1-5
DNA: TGCACCAGCAGCAGGGGACAAAACACTGAAGCTTTCTTT; CDR3: CTSSRGQNTEAFF; size: -; D: -; V: TRBV1; J: TRBJ1-1
DNA: TGCGCCAGCAGCCCCGTGGGAACCATGGCCGCGCCTGCCGAGCAGTACTTC; CDR3: CASSPVGTMAAPAEQYF; size: -; D: -; V: TRBV4-1; J: TRBJ2-7
DNA: TGTGCCAGCAGTCCCGGGACTAGCGGACCTACCACCCAAGAGACCCAGTACTTC; CDR3: CASSPGTSGPTTQETQYF; size: -; D: TRBD2; V: TRBV28; J: TRBJ2-5
DNA: TGTGCCAGTACTCAGGGGGATTCACCCCTCCACTTT; CDR3: CASTQGDSPLHF; size: -; D: TRBD1; V: TRBV19; J: TRBJ1-6
DNA: TGTGCCAGCAGTTTATCCTCAGGGTGGAGTAGGAATTCACCCCTCCACTTT; CDR3: CASSLSSGWSRNSPLHF; size: -; D: -; V: TRBV27; J: TRBJ1-6
DNA: TGTGCCAGCTATAGACAGGGGGCCGGGGAGCTGTTTTTT; CDR3: CASYRQGAGELFF; size: -; D: TRBD1; V: TRBV6-5; J: TRBJ2-2
DNA: TGTGCCAGATCCCCTGACGGCGCAGTTGAAAACATTCAGTACTTC; CDR3: CARSPDGAVENIQYF; size: -; D: -; V: TRBV5-3; J: TRBJ2-4
DNA: TGCGCCAGCAGCCCCGGGACTCCACTCGGGGAGCAGTACTTC; CDR3: CASSPGTPLGEQYF; size: few; D: -; V: TRBV5-1; J: TRBJ2-7
DNA: TGTGCCATGCACGGCGGGATGACCTCTGGAAACACCATATATTTT; CDR3: CAMHGGMTSGNTIYF; size: -; D: -; V: TRBV6-5; J: TRBJ1-3
DNA: TGTGCCAGCAGCAGATCGACAGGGGGTACTAATGAAAAACTGTTTTTT; CDR3: CASSRSTGGTNEKLFF; size: -; D: TRBD1; V: TRBV7-2; J: TRBJ1-4
DNA: TGTGCCACCGATACTACAGGGAACTCTGGAAACACCATATATTTT; CDR3: CATDTTGNSGNTIYF; size: once; D: -; V: TRBV24-1; J: TRBJ1-3
DNA: TGTGCCAGCAGTTTAAACAGGGACACTGAAGCTTTCTTT; CDR3: CASSLNRDTEAFF; size: few; D: -; V: TRBV6-1; J: TRBJ1-1
DNA: TGTGCCAGCAGCTCCGGGACCATATACAATGAGCAGTTCTTC; CDR3: CASSSGTIYNEQFF; size: -; D: -; V: TRBV7-2; J: TRBJ2-1